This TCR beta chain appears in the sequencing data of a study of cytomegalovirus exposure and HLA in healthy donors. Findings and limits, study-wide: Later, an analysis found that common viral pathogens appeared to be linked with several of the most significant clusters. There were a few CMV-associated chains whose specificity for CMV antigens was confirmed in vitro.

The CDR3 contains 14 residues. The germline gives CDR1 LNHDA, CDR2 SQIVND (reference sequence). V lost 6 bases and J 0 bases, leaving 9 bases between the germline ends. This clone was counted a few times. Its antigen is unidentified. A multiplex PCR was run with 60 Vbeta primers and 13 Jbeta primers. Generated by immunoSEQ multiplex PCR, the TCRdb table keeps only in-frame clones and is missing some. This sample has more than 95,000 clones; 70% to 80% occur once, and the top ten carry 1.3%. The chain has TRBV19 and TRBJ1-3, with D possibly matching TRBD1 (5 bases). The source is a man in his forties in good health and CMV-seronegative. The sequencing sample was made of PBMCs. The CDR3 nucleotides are TGTGCCAGTAGCAACAGGTTCTCTGGAAACACCATATATTTT. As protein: CASSNRFSGNTIYF.